This T cell receptor beta chain was identified during a study of cytomegalovirus exposure and HLA in healthy donors. The PCR contained 60 Vbeta and 13 Jbeta primers. Generated by immunoSEQ multiplex PCR, the TCRdb table keeps only in-frame clones and is missing some. The data contain tens of thousands of clones, about 75% of them singletons. The CDR3 extends over 14 amino acids. Between the trimmed V and J ends, which lost 3 bases and 4 bases, there was a span of 12 bases. Germline CDR1 is KGHSH and CDR2 is LQKENI. This chain uses TRBV18 with TRBJ1-2; D possibly corresponds to TRBD1 (5 bases). Sequencing was performed on PBMCs. The clonotype originates from a man in his 60s in good health and CMV-seropositive. The CDR3: CASSPGTESYGYTF. CDR3 coding DNA: TGTGCCAGCTCACCGGGGACTGAATCCTATGGCTACACCTTC.